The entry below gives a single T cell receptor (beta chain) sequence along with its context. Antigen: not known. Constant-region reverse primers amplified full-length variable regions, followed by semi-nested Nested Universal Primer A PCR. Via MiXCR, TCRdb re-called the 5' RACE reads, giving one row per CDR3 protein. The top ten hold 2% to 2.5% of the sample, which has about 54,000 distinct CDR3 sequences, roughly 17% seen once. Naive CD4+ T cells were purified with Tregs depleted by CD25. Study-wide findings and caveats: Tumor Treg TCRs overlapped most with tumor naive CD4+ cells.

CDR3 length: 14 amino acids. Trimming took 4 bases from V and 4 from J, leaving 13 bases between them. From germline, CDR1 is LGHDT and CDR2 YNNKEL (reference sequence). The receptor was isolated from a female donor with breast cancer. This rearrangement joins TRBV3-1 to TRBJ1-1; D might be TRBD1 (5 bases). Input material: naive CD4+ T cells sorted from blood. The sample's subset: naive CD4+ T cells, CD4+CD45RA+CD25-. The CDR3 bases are TGTGCCAGCAGCCTACAGGATTGGGGCACTGAAGCTTTCTTT. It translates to CASSLQDWGTEAFF. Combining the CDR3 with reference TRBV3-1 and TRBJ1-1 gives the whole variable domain DTAVSQTPKYLVTQMGNDKSIKCEQNLGHDTMYWYKQDSKKFLKIMFSYNNKELIINETVPNRFSPKSPDKAHLNLHINSLELGDSAVYFCASSLQDWGTEAFFGQGTRLTVV.